This paragraph reports one T cell receptor (beta chain). The TCR beta repertoire was assessed by survey-level immunoSEQ sequencing. Sequencing was performed with immunoSEQ multiplex PCR; in TCRdb, only in-frame clones are kept and a portion is missing. The sample lists under 90,000 clones, roughly 95% occurring once. Looked up from germline, CDR1 is LGHNA and CDR2 is YNFKEQ. The CDR3 runs to 14 residues. V gave up 5 bases and J gave up 7 bases, with 12 bases separating them. The sample consisted of PBMCs. This receptor was identified in a man aged 40-49 years with rheumatoid arthritis. The chain carries TRBV4-2 and TRBJ1-6, with D perhaps matching TRBD1 (5 bases). The CDR3 loop reads CASSTGGRNSPLHF. In DNA, the CDR3 is TGTGCCAGCAGCACGGGGGGACGCAATTCACCCCTCCACTTT.